The table lists the clone carrying this T cell receptor beta chain with many counts. The data were taken from a study of T cells in Graves' hyperthyroidism and ophthalmopathy. For the study at large: The authors collected peripheral blood at initial diagnosis, before any treatment.

Germline V CDR1 and CDR2: LNHNV, YYDKDF (reference sequence). The CDR3 runs 16 residues. Trimming took 0 bases from V and 3 from J; bases not matched to a gene: 7. Enrolled ophthalmopathy patients presented with a Clinical Activity Score of at least 3, a NOSPECS grade of at least 4, and disease duration under 3 months. Amplified TCR beta CDR3 regions came from RNA transcripts. The TCR CDR3 was amplified in a first-round RT-PCR using the HTBI primer set. A single record per CDR3 protein comes from TCRdb applying MiXCR to the multiplex PCR reads. The sample lists a few hundred thousand distinct CDR3 sequences; about 15% were seen once.

The V call is TRBV15, the J call TRBJ2-7; 8 bases agree with TRBD1. The receptor was derived from a woman aged 55-69 years with Graves' ophthalmopathy. Sequencing was done on a sample of blood. Here the CDR3 reads CATSRDQSRGLYEQYF. The DNA of the CDR3 is TGTGCCACCAGCAGAGATCAAAGCAGGGGGCTCTACGAGCAGTACTTC.